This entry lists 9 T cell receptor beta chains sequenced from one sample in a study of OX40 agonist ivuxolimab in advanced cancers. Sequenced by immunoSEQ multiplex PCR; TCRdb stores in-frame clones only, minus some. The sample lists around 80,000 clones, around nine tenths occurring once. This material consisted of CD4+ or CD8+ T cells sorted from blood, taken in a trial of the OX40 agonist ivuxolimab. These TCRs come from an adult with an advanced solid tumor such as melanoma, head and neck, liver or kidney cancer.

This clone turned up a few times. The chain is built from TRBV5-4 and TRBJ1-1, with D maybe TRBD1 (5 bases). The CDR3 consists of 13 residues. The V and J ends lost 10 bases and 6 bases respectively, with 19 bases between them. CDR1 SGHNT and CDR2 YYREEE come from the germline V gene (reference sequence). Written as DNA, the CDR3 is TGTGCCGTTCAGAGGGACTCATGGGCTGAAGCTTTCTTT. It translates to CAVQRDSWAEAFF.

The CDR3 nucleotides are TGTGCCACCAGCACCCCCGGGGATGTAGCGGGAAACCGGGAGACCCAGTACTTC. Its translation: CATSTPGDVAGNRETQYF. The chain carries TRBV15 and TRBJ2-5; 8 bases line up with TRBD2. V lost 4 bases and J lost 5; bases outside the gene matches: 18. The CDR3 loop spans 18 amino acids. The V gene's germline CDR1 is LNHNV and CDR2 YYDKDF (reference sequence).

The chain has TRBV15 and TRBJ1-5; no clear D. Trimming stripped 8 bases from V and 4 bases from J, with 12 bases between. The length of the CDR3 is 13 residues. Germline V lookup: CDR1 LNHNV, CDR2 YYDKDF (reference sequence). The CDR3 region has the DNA TGTGCCACCGGGAAGGGCCTAAATCAGCCCCAGCATTTT. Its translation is CATGKGLNQPQHF.

CDR3 amino acids: CASSLPATDTQYF. The CDR3 DNA sequence: TGTGCCAGCAGCTTACCGGCCACAGATACGCAGTATTTT. The rearrangement links TRBV7-2 to TRBJ2-3; D is unclear. CDR3 length equals 13 residues. In germline, CDR1 is SGHTA, CDR2 FQGNSA. V shed 2 bases and J shed 2 bases, with 5 bases lying between them. The variable domain in full, completed from reference TRBV7-2 and TRBJ2-3, reads GAGVSQSPSNKVTEKGKDVELRCDPISGHTALYWYRQSLGQGLEFLIYFQGNSAPDKSGLPSDRFSAERTGGSVSTLTIQRTQQEDSAVYLCASSLPATDTQYFGPGTRLTVL.

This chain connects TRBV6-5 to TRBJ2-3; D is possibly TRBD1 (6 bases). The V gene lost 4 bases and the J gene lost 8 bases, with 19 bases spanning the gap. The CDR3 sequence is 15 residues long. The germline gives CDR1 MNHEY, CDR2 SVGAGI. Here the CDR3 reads CASSFGGEAQITQYF. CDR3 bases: TGTGCCAGCAGTTTTGGGGGCGAGGCCCAGATTACGCAGTATTTT.

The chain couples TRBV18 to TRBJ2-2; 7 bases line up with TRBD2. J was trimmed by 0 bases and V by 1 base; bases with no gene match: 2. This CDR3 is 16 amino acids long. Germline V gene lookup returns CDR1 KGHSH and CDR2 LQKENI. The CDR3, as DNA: TGTGCCAGCTCACCACTTGGGGGGGCGAACACCGGGGAGCTGTTTTTT. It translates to CASSPLGGANTGELFF.

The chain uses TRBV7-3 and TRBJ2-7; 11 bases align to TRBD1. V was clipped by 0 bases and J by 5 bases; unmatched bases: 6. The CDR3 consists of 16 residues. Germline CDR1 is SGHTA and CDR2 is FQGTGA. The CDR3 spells CASSLTPGQGVHEQYF. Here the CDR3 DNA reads TGTGCCAGCAGCTTAACGCCGGGACAGGGGGTCCACGAGCAGTACTTC.

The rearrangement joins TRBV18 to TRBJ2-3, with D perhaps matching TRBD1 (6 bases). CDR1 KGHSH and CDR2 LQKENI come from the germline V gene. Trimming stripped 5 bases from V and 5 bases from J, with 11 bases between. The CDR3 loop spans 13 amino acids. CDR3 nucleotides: TGTGCCAGCTCAGAGCAGGGGAAAGATACGCAGTATTTT. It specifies CASSEQGKDTQYF.

CDR3: CASSSASGGFLTDTQYF. In DNA, the CDR3 is TGTGCCAGCAGCTCAGCTAGCGGGGGGTTTCTCACAGATACGCAGTATTTT. V gene TRBV7-3 combines with J gene TRBJ2-3, with 11 bases aligning to TRBD2. V shed 4 bases, J shed 2 bases, and the junction held 8 bases outside the gene matches. The CDR3 has 17 amino acids. Looked up from germline, CDR1 is SGHTA and CDR2 is FQGTGA.